The 17 T cell receptor beta chains below come from one sample, sequenced in a study of cytomegalovirus exposure and HLA in healthy donors (dated by TCRdb to 2017 to 2019). Receptor libraries were prepared by the immunoSEQ multiplex PCR assay. A mixture of 60 forward primers for TCR Vbeta segments and 13 reverse primers for TCR Jbeta segments was used in the multiplex PCR. As stored in TCRdb, this immuneACCESS dataset retains in-frame rearrangements with V and J assigned. A fraction of the clones does not appear; measured against another copy, unresolved V genes explain less than half of the discrepancy, and the remainder lacks a known reason. This sample holds roughly 120,000 clones; just over 15% were observed only once. The biggest ten clones account for roughly 2% of the sample. Sequencing was performed on PBMCs. The receptors derive from a woman between 18 and 30 years old in good health and CMV-seronegative.

The V and J genes are TRBV6-1 and TRBJ2-1; D is ambiguous. V dropped 7 bases and J dropped 0 bases, with 10 bases sitting between them. The CDR3 length is 14 residues. Per the germline V gene, CDR1 is MNHNS and CDR2 is SASEGT. The CDR3: CASTPSSSYNEQFF. In DNA, the CDR3 is TGTGCCAGCACCCCCTCGAGCTCCTACAATGAGCAGTTCTTC.

With regard to this clone: At one boundary the junction diverges from the germline segment, which might be a read error. The gene calls are TRBV30 and TRBJ1-4; no clear D. The CDR3 consists of 15 residues. Germline CDR1 and CDR2: GTSNPN and SVGIG (reference sequence). The CDR3 loop reads CAGRVSAQGGWKLFF. For the CDR3, the DNA is TGTGCCGGGAGGGTTTCCGCCCAAGGAGGGTGGAAACTGTTTTTT.

The chain combines TRBV2 with TRBJ2-4; possible D gene TRBD1, 5 bases. V lost 7 bases and J 8 bases, leaving 9 bases between the germline ends. Germline V gene lookup returns CDR1 SNHLY and CDR2 FYNNEI. The CDR3 is 11 residues long. CDR3 loop: CASTLGDIQYF. The CDR3, as DNA: TGTGCCAGCACCCTAGGGGACATTCAGTACTTC.

This clone was detected only a few times. The V and J genes are TRBV4-3 and TRBJ2-3; TRBD2 aligns across 8 bases. This CDR3 is 16 amino acids long. Germline V lookup: CDR1 LGHNA, CDR2 YSLEER. Trimming removed 1 base from V and 8 bases from J; junction bases left unmatched: 11. This chain's CDR3 is CASSQVTSGLQGTQYF. The CDR3 region has the DNA TGCGCCAGCAGCCAAGTAACTAGCGGACTTCAAGGTACGCAGTATTTT.

The chain joins TRBV5-1 to TRBJ1-4, with 8 bases matching TRBD1. With 1 base clipped from V and 6 bases from J, the junction kept 5 bases outside the gene matches. This CDR3 comprises 15 residues. Germline V gene sequence: CDR1 SGHRS, CDR2 YFSETQ. CDR3 protein: CASSLTRGLDEKLFF. As DNA, the CDR3 is TGCGCCAGCAGCTTGACCAGGGGGCTCGATGAAAAACTGTTTTTT.

V gene TRBV7-9 combines with J gene TRBJ1-2, with D perhaps matching TRBD1 (6 bases). The CDR3 totals 15 residues. Trimming removed 3 bases at V and 6 bases at J, with 17 bases between. CDR1 and CDR2 (germline): SEHNR, FQNEAQ (reference sequence). DNA of the CDR3: TGTGCCAGCAGCTTCGACCCCGGACAGCTTAATGGCTACACCTTC. Translated, it gives CASSFDPGQLNGYTF.

The rearrangement uses TRBV10-3 and TRBJ2-7, with TRBD1 identical over 7 bases. Germline V gene lookup returns CDR1 ENHRY and CDR2 SYGVKD. V shed 0 bases and J 1 base; nucleotides not matched to a gene: 6. CDR3 size: 16 residues. CDR3 residues: CAISESWRQGSYEQYF. Here the CDR3 DNA reads TGTGCCATCAGTGAGTCATGGAGACAGGGATCCTACGAGCAGTACTTC.

The V and J genes are TRBV30 and TRBJ2-2; D is possibly TRBD2 (6 bases). The CDR3 loop spans 13 amino acids. The V gene's germline CDR1 is GTSNPN and CDR2 SVGIG (reference sequence). Trimming removed 4 bases at V and 4 bases at J, with 10 bases between. The CDR3 region has the DNA TGTGCCTGGAACGTCGGGGGCACCGGGGAGCTGTTTTTT. It is translated as CAWNVGGTGELFF.

This clone was seen repeatedly, ten times or more. The V call is TRBV29-1, the J call TRBJ2-3, with a possible D match to TRBD2 (6 bases). CDR3 length: 17 residues. V lost 3 bases and J lost 3, with 22 bases in between. Germline CDR1 reads SQVTM; CDR2 reads ANQGSEA. DNA for the CDR3: TGCAGCGTTGAGGGTGTGGGAGGTAGCGGCATTACAGATACGCAGTATTTT. Translating gives CSVEGVGGSGITDTQYF.

There are a few counts of this clone. This sequence joins TRBV5-1 and TRBJ2-2; TRBD1 aligns across 8 bases. The CDR3 length is 17 residues. Germline V CDR1 and CDR2: SGHRS, YFSETQ. V trimming: 0 bases; J trimming: 0 bases; junction bases outside the gene matches: 4. CDR3 sequence (DNA): TGCGCCAGCAGCTTGGCTTTGGACAGGGCGAACACCGGGGAGCTGTTTTTT. It translates to CASSLALDRANTGELFF. The full variable domain, with the rest looked up from reference TRBV5-1 and TRBJ2-2, is KAGVTQTPRYLIKTRGQQVTLSCSPISGHRSVSWYQQTPGQGLQFLFEYFSETQRNKGNFPGRFSGRQFSNSRSEMNVSTLELGDSALYLCASSLALDRANTGELFFGEGSRLTVL.

The sample holds a few counts of this clone. The V gene is TRBV7-9, the J gene TRBJ2-5; D is perhaps TRBD2 (6 bases). The V and J ends lost 5 bases and 5 bases respectively, with 9 bases between them. This CDR3 spans 12 amino acids. CDR1 and CDR2 (germline): SEHNR, FQNEAQ (reference sequence). CDR3 region: CASSVGGETQYF. CDR3 nucleotide sequence: TGTGCCAGCAGCGTTGGGGGGGAGACCCAGTACTTC.

This clone showed up just a few times. V is TRBV27 and J is TRBJ1-2; the match to TRBD1 covers 7 bases. The CDR3 is made up of 15 amino acids. Germline CDR1 is MNHEY and CDR2 is SMNVEV (reference sequence). J lost 3 bases, V lost 3 bases, and 7 bases had no gene match. CDR3 sequence (DNA): TGTGCCAGCAGTTTTCAATCACAGGGGTACTATGGCTACACCTTC. The encoded protein is CASSFQSQGYYGYTF.

The chain has TRBV6-1 and TRBJ1-2; no clear D gene. CDR1 MNHNS and CDR2 SASEGT come from the germline V gene. Between the trimmed V and J ends, which lost 5 bases and 0 bases, there was a span of 7 bases. The CDR3 consists of 13 residues. The CDR3 region has the DNA TGTGCCAGCAGTACTCTTACTAACTATGGCTACACCTTC. The encoded protein is CASSTLTNYGYTF.

The chain joins TRBV9 to TRBJ2-7; 8 bases are shared with TRBD2. Germline values: CDR1 SGDLS, CDR2 YYNGEE. The CDR3 sequence is 15 residues long. Trimming removed 4 bases from V and 6 bases from J; junction bases left unmatched: 12. CDR3 bases: TGTGCCAGCAGCCCCCTGGCGGGAGGACGAGGCGAGCAGTACTTC. This sequence encodes CASSPLAGGRGEQYF. Drawing the rest from reference TRBV9 and TRBJ2-7, the complete variable domain is DSGVTQTPKHLITATGQRVTLRCSPRSGDLSVYWYQQSLDQGLQFLIQYYNGEERAKGNILERFSAQQFPDLHSELNLSSLELGDSALYFCASSPLAGGRGEQYFGPGTRLTVT.

The V gene is TRBV7-2, the J gene TRBJ2-1; no clear D. Germline values: CDR1 SGHTA, CDR2 FQGNSA. The CDR3 has 11 residues. Trimming took off 0 bases at V and 10 bases at J, with 4 bases between the two ends. The CDR3 loop reads CASSLATEQFF. In DNA form, the CDR3 reads TGTGCCAGCAGCTTAGCGACAGAGCAGTTCTTC.

This chain's CDR3 is CASSLAQGGDSPLHF. The CDR3 nucleotides are TGTGCCAGCAGTTTAGCACAGGGGGGGGATTCACCCCTCCACTTT. The chain joins TRBV27 to TRBJ1-6, with 8 nucleotides matching TRBD1. Germline trimming cut 2 bases from V and 8 bases from J; bases unmatched to any gene: 5. CDR3 length equals 15 residues. Germline lookup yields CDR1 MNHEY and CDR2 SMNVEV (reference sequence).

A few counts support this clone. CDR3 DNA sequence: TGCGCCAGCAGCTTGAGGCAGGGGGGCGATTCACCCCTCCACTTT. It encodes CASSLRQGGDSPLHF. The J gene is TRBJ1-6, the V gene TRBV5-1, with 7 bases fitting TRBD1. Trimming removed 1 base from V and 8 bases from J; junction bases left unmatched: 6. Germline V gene sequence: CDR1 SGHRS, CDR2 YFSETQ. This CDR3 spans 15 amino acids.